The sequence of this T cell receptor (beta chain) was determined in a study of cytomegalovirus exposure and HLA in healthy donors. Primers for the PCR totalled 60 Vbeta and 13 Jbeta. Libraries were prepared by immunoSEQ multiplex PCR; TCRdb keeps only in-frame clonotypes and omits some of them. The data hold 100,000 or so clones, with roughly 15% observed a single time. The V and J ends lost 2 bases and 4 bases respectively, with 12 bases between them. The germline V gene encodes CDR1 SGHNT and CDR2 YYREEE (reference sequence). The CDR3 sequence is 14 residues long. This clone was found a few times. The J gene is TRBJ2-5, the V gene TRBV5-4; D remains unclear. The source of this sequence is a female donor in good health and CMV-seronegative. The specimen was PBMCs. CDR3 coding DNA: TGTGCCAGCAGCTTACGAGGATGGCGAGAGACCCAGTACTTC. This codes for CASSLRGWRETQYF.